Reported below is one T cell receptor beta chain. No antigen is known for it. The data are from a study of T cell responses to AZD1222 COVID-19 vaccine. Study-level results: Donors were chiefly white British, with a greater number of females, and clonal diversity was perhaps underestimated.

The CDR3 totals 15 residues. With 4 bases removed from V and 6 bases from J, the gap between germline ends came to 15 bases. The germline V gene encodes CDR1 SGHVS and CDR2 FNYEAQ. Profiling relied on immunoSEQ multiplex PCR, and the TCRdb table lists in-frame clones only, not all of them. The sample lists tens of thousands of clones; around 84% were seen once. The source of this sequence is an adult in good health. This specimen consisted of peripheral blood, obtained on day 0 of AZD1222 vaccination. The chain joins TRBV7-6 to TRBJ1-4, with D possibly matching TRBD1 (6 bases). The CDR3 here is CASSWGGGADEKLFF. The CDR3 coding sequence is TGTGCCAGCAGCTGGGGTGGGGGCGCGGATGAAAAACTGTTTTTT.